Each of the 25 T cell receptor beta chains below was sequenced from the same sample in a study of cytomegalovirus exposure and HLA in healthy donors. The PCR made use of 60 Vbeta and 13 Jbeta primers. Profiling relied on immunoSEQ multiplex PCR, and the TCRdb table lists in-frame clones only, not all of them. The table has some 130,000 clones, more than 70% seen once; the top ten hold 0.75% to 0.95%. Source material: PBMCs. All receptors derive from a woman aged 55-70 years in good health and CMV-seronegative.

The chain combines TRBV5-6 with TRBJ2-1; D might be TRBD2 (5 bases). The CDR3 length is 14 residues. The V end lost 4 bases, the J end lost 9 bases, and 17 bases lay between the germline ends. The germline V gene has CDR1 SGHDT and CDR2 YYEEEE. CDR3 nucleotides: TGTGCCAGCAGCCAGGAGGAAATATCGGTTGAGCAGTTCTTC. Its protein is CASSQEEISVEQFF. Based on the CDR3 plus reference TRBV5-6 and TRBJ2-1, the full variable domain is DAGVTQSPTHLIKTRGQQVTLRCSPKSGHDTVSWYQQALGQGPQFIFQYYEEEERQRGNFPDRFSGHQFPNYSSELNVNALLLGDSALYLCASSQEEISVEQFFGPGTRLTVL.

The rearrangement links TRBV5-1 to TRBJ2-3; 11 positions match TRBD1. J gave up 5 bases and V 4 bases, and 12 bases lay outside the gene matches. This CDR3 comprises 17 residues. From germline, CDR1 is SGHRS and CDR2 YFSETQ. This chain's CDR3 is CASSPPTGQGAGDTQYF. The CDR3 DNA follows: TGCGCCAGCAGCCCACCCACCGGACAGGGGGCTGGAGATACGCAGTATTTT. Looking up the rest from reference TRBV5-1 and TRBJ2-3 gives the full variable domain: KAGVTQTPRYLIKTRGQQVTLSCSPISGHRSVSWYQQTPGQGLQFLFEYFSETQRNKGNFPGRFSGRQFSNSRSEMNVSTLELGDSALYLCASSPPTGQGAGDTQYFGPGTRLTVL.

The chain recombines TRBV30 with TRBJ2-5; 7 nucleotides match TRBD1. The CDR3 runs to 15 residues. Germline CDR1 is GTSNPN and CDR2 is SVGIG (reference sequence). Germline trimming cut 0 bases from V and 3 bases from J; bases unmatched to any gene: 7. The CDR3 DNA reads as TGTGCCTGGAGTGTACAGACAGGGATCAAAGAGACCCAGTACTTC. This translates into CAWSVQTGIKETQYF.

The rearrangement links TRBV5-1 to TRBJ1-1, with D perhaps TRBD1 (5 bases). This CDR3 region has 14 residues. CDR1 SGHRS and CDR2 YFSETQ come from the germline V gene. Trimming took off 0 bases at V and 4 bases at J, with 10 bases between the two ends. The CDR3 DNA reads TGCGCCAGCAGCTTGGACGGGGGTGGCACTGAAGCTTTCTTT. Translation: CASSLDGGGTEAFF.

A remark on this clone: A read error may account for a junction end that differs from germline. The same CDR3 arises from other DNA sequences in this sample as well. CDR3 protein: CASSLTGGPDTEAFF. DNA of the CDR3: TGCGCCAGCAGCTTGACGGGGGGGCCCGACACTGAGGCTTTCTTT. V usage is TRBV5-1 and J usage is TRBJ1-1; a possible D gene is TRBD1 (6 bases). The CDR3 extends over 15 amino acids. Germline lookup yields CDR1 SGHRS and CDR2 YFSETQ.

The chain recombines TRBV6-4 with TRBJ2-3; TRBD2 matches 7 bases. CDR3 length equals 15 residues. Per the germline V gene, CDR1 is MRHNA and CDR2 is SNTAGT. V shed 2 bases and J 1 base; nucleotides not matched to a gene: 3. Here the CDR3 reads CASSDASGGTDTQYF. DNA of the CDR3: TGTGCCAGCAGTGACGCTAGCGGAGGCACAGATACGCAGTATTTT.

The count of this clone is one. The J gene is TRBJ1-3, the V gene TRBV27, with TRBD1 matching over 9 bases. V was pared by 6 bases and J by 0 bases, with 3 bases of the junction left unmatched. The CDR3 length is 15 residues. Germline CDR1 MNHEY, CDR2 SMNVEV (reference sequence). The CDR3 coding sequence is TGTGCCAGCAGGGGGGACAGGGCCTCTGGAAACACCATATATTTT. This gives the protein CASRGDRASGNTIYF.

The chain uses TRBV6-6 and TRBJ1-2, with TRBD1 matching over 10 bases. Germline loops: CDR1 MNHNY, CDR2 SVGAGI (reference sequence). V gave up 0 bases and J gave up 2 bases; unmatched junction bases: 3. CDR3 length: 16 residues. CDR3 protein: CASSYSGQGLNYGYTF. The CDR3 bases are TGTGCCAGCAGTTACTCGGGACAGGGGTTGAACTATGGCTACACCTTC.

This chain connects TRBV6-1 to TRBJ2-3; 9 nucleotides match TRBD2. CDR1 and CDR2 (germline): MNHNS, SASEGT. The CDR3 has 16 amino acids. The ends lost 4 bases at V and 2 bases at J; junction bases unmatched: 7. CDR3 sequence reads: CASSARAGGPTDTQYF. CDR3 DNA sequence: TGTGCCAGCAGTGCTAGGGCGGGAGGGCCCACAGATACGCAGTATTTT.

The chain employs TRBV7-2 and TRBJ2-6, with TRBD2 matching over 8 bases. V lost 1 base to trimming and J lost 4 bases; unmatched junction nucleotides: 6. This CDR3 has 17 amino acids. Germline assignment: CDR1 SGHTA and CDR2 FQGNSA. DNA of the CDR3: TGTGCCAGCAGCTTAGTCGGGGGGGCTTCAGGGGCCAACGTCCTGACTTTC. Encoded protein: CASSLVGGASGANVLTF.

V gene TRBV7-6 combines with J gene TRBJ2-7; 15 bases match TRBD2. The CDR3 loop spans 16 amino acids. Germline CDR1 and CDR2: SGHVS and FNYEAQ. Trimming took 5 bases from V and 2 from J; bases not matched to a gene: 4. The CDR3 loop reads CASSPGLAGGTYEQYF. Here the CDR3 DNA reads TGTGCCAGCAGCCCGGGACTAGCGGGGGGAACCTACGAGCAGTACTTC.

This clone showed up just a few times. This chain links TRBV27 with TRBJ1-1, with D possibly matching TRBD1 (6 bases). The germline V gene encodes CDR1 MNHEY and CDR2 SMNVEV (reference sequence). V lost 5 bases and J lost 4, with 23 bases in between. This CDR3 spans 17 amino acids. For the CDR3, the DNA is TGTGCCAGCAGTGCACGCTTCCGTATGGGGGCGCGCACTGAAGCTTTCTTT. As protein: CASSARFRMGARTEAFF.

The chain uses TRBV28 and TRBJ2-1; possibly TRBD2 for D (6 bases). The CDR3 is made up of 16 amino acids. V was cut by 3 bases and J by 7 bases, with 19 bases left in between. The germline V gene encodes CDR1 MDHEN and CDR2 SYDVKM. This CDR3 is CASSLDWGDGENEQFF. In DNA form, the CDR3 reads TGTGCCAGCAGTTTGGACTGGGGGGACGGGGAAAATGAGCAGTTCTTC. The complete variable domain, with remaining parts taken from reference TRBV28 and TRBJ2-1, reads DVKVTQSSRYLVKRTGEKVFLECVQDMDHENMFWYRQDPGLGLRLIYFSYDVKMKEKGDIPEGYSVSREKKERFSLILESASTNQTSMYLCASSLDWGDGENEQFFGPGTRLTVL.

The chain joins TRBV15 to TRBJ2-3; 9 nucleotides line up with TRBD2. The junction had 9 bases not matched to a gene; V was cut back by 0 bases and J by 5 bases. The germline CDR1 and CDR2 sequences are LNHNV and YYDKDF (reference sequence). The CDR3 consists of 17 residues. The CDR3 is CATSRDRPAGGRDTQYF. CDR3 sequence (DNA): TGTGCCACCAGCAGAGATAGGCCAGCGGGGGGCCGAGATACGCAGTATTTT.

This CDR3 reads CASSGNQGFVTEAFF. CDR3 in DNA: TGTGCCAGCAGCGGAAATCAGGGCTTTGTAACTGAAGCTTTCTTT. This chain joins TRBV11-2 and TRBJ1-1; tentatively, D is TRBD1 (5 bases). V was trimmed by 5 bases and J by 5 bases, leaving 18 bases between them. Germline CDR1 is SGHAT and CDR2 is FQNNGV. The CDR3 is 15 amino acids.

V is TRBV18 and J is TRBJ1-1, with TRBD1 matching 9 bases. This CDR3 has 14 amino acids. The V gene end was trimmed by 5 bases and the J gene end by 3 bases; junction bases not matched to a gene: 4. Germline V gene lookup returns CDR1 KGHSH and CDR2 LQKENI. The CDR3 sequence is CASSSDRGHTEAFF. The CDR3 DNA is TGTGCCAGCTCATCGGACAGGGGCCACACTGAAGCTTTCTTT. Together with reference TRBV18 and TRBJ1-1, the CDR3 gives the full variable domain: NAGVMQNPRHLVRRRGQEARLRCSPMKGHSHVYWYRQLPEEGLKFMVYLQKENIIDESGMPKERFSAEFPKEGPSILRIQQVVRGDSAAYFCASSSDRGHTEAFFGQGTRLTVV.

The CDR3 here is CASSLRYRGAFF. The DNA of the CDR3 is TGTGCCAGCAGTTTAAGGTACAGGGGTGCTTTCTTT. The chain employs TRBV28 and TRBJ1-1; the match to TRBD1 covers 7 bases. The ends lost 2 bases at V and 11 bases at J; junction bases unmatched: 5. The germline CDR1 and CDR2 sequences are MDHEN and SYDVKM. The CDR3 length is 12 residues. Based on the CDR3 plus reference TRBV28 and TRBJ1-1, the full variable domain is DVKVTQSSRYLVKRTGEKVFLECVQDMDHENMFWYRQDPGLGLRLIYFSYDVKMKEKGDIPEGYSVSREKKERFSLILESASTNQTSMYLCASSLRYRGAFFGQGTRLTVV.

V usage is TRBV5-4 and J usage is TRBJ2-5; maybe TRBD2 (6 bases). The assigned J gene may be wrong: the sequence end matches TRBJ2-7 better. Germline-derived CDR1 and CDR2 are SGHNT and YYREEE (reference sequence). This CDR3 has 15 amino acids. CDR3 sequence reads: CASSPPGGLIYEQYF. Written as DNA, the CDR3 is TGTGCCAGCAGCCCACCCGGGGGTTTGATCTACGAGCAGTACTTC.

CDR3 DNA: TGTGCCAGCAGCTTACTCGGAACTAATGAAAAACTGTTTTTT. It yields the protein CASSLLGTNEKLFF. This sequence joins TRBV7-2 and TRBJ1-4; no firm D call. This CDR3 spans 14 amino acids. From germline, CDR1 is SGHTA and CDR2 FQGNSA. The V end was cut by 2 bases, the J end by 1 base, with 5 bases between.

The genes are TRBV27 and TRBJ2-5; TRBD1 agrees at 8 bases. The V gene end was trimmed by 6 bases and the J gene end by 1 base; junction bases not matched to a gene: 4. Germline assignment: CDR1 MNHEY and CDR2 SMNVEV (reference sequence). The CDR3 has 14 residues. The CDR3 spells CASRLRGPQETQYF. DNA of the CDR3: TGTGCCAGCAGGCTCAGGGGGCCCCAAGAGACCCAGTACTTC.

J is TRBJ2-1 and V is TRBV7-9; 10 bases fit TRBD2. With 7 bases clipped from V and 5 bases from J, the junction kept 2 bases outside the gene matches. Per germline, CDR1 SEHNR and CDR2 FQNEAQ (reference sequence). There are 13 residues in the CDR3. DNA for the CDR3: TGTGCCAGCAAGGGACTAGCGAACAATGAGCAGTTCTTC. Translating gives CASKGLANNEQFF. The entire variable domain, with the rest obtained from reference TRBV7-9 and TRBJ2-1, is as follows: DTGVSQNPRHKITKRGQNVTFRCDPISEHNRLYWYRQTLGQGPEFLTYFQNEAQLEKSRLLSDRFSAERPKGSFSTLEIQRTEQGDSAMYLCASKGLANNEQFFGPGTRLTVL.

This chain uses TRBV28 with TRBJ1-5; D gene ambiguous. The CDR3 contains 11 residues. CDR1 MDHEN and CDR2 SYDVKM come from the germline V gene. V shed 10 bases and J shed 12 bases, with 16 bases lying between them. The CDR3 loop is CATEAPLGQHF. The CDR3 region has the DNA TGTGCCACTGAGGCGCCACTGGGCCAGCATTTT.

V usage is TRBV27 and J usage is TRBJ1-2; perhaps TRBD1 as D (5 bases). Germline values: CDR1 MNHEY, CDR2 SMNVEV (reference sequence). The CDR3 is made up of 14 amino acids. With 2 bases removed from V and 4 bases from J, the gap between germline ends came to 11 bases. The CDR3 region is CASSLRGVGYGYTF. The CDR3 DNA reads as TGTGCCAGCAGTTTACGGGGGGTGGGCTATGGCTACACCTTC.

This chain joins TRBV13 and TRBJ2-4, with a weak D call TRBD2 (6 bases). Germline values: CDR1 PRHDT, CDR2 FYEKMQ (reference sequence). Between the trimmed V and J ends, which lost 5 bases and 7 bases, there was a span of 21 bases. The CDR3 contains 16 residues. The CDR3 region has the DNA TGTGCCAGCAGCGGGAGGTACGAGTTAGGTCGTAACATTCAGTACTTC. Translating it yields CASSGRYELGRNIQYF.

The chain links TRBV29-1 to TRBJ2-2, with TRBD2 matching 16 bases. The V segment lost 6 bases and the J segment 1 base; nucleotides outside the gene matches: 5. The CDR3 totals 17 residues. Germline V CDR1 and CDR2: SQVTM, ANQGSEA. The CDR3 nucleotides read TGCAGCGTCGGGACTAGCGGGGGGGCAAGGAACACCGGGGAGCTGTTTTTT. Its translation is CSVGTSGGARNTGELFF.